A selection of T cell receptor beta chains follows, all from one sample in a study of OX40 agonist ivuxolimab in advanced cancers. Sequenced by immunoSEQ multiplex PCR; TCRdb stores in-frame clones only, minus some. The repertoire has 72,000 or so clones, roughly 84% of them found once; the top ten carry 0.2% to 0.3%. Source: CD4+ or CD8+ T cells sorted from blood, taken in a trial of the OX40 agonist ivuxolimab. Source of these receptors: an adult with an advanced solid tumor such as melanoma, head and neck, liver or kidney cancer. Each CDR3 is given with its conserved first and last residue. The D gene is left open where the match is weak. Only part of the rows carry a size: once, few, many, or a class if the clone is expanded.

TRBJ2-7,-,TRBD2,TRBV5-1,CASSPGAGPKTYEQYF,TGCGCCAGCAGCCCAGGAGCGGGACCCAAAACCTACGAGCAGTACTTC
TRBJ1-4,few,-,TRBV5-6,CASSLFSQANEKLFF,TGTGCCAGCAGCTTATTTTCCCAAGCTAATGAAAAACTGTTTTTT
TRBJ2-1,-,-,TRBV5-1,CASSSDPTSYKHNEQFF,TGCGCCAGCAGCTCCGATCCTACTAGTTACAAACACAATGAGCAGTTCTTC
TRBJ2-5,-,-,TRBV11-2,CASSLVFPTNGQYF,TGTGCCAGCAGCTTAGTTTTTCCCACGAACGGCCAGTACTTC
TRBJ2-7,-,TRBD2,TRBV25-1,CASSEGGTSVIYEQYF,TGTGCCAGCAGTGAAGGGGGGACTAGCGTAATCTACGAGCAGTACTTC
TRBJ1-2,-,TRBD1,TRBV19,CASKGQGTYGYTF,TGTGCCAGTAAAGGACAGGGAACCTATGGCTACACCTTC
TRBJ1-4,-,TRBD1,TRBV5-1,CASKGHRGNNEKLFF,TGCGCCAGCAAGGGGCACAGGGGTAATAATGAAAAACTGTTTTTT
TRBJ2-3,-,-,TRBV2,CASRQTSTDTQYF,TGTGCCAGCAGACAGACTAGCACAGATACGCAGTATTTT
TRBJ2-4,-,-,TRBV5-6,CASSLGHTASKNIQYF,TGTGCCAGCAGCTTGGGTCACACGGCATCTAAAAACATTCAGTACTTC
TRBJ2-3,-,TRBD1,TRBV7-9,CASSDRGPDTQYF,TGTGCCAGCAGCGACAGGGGTCCAGATACGCAGTATTTT
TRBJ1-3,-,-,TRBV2,CASKEMFSGNTIYF,TGTGCCAGCAAGGAGATGTTTTCTGGAAACACCATATATTTT
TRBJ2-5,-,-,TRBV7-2,CASSLNSATQYF,TGTGCCAGCAGCTTAAATTCAGCGACCCAGTACTTC
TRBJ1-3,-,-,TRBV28,CASGTFGSGNTIYF,TGTGCCAGCGGAACGTTTGGGTCTGGAAACACCATATATTTT
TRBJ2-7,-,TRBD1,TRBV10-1,CASSQRTGGSYEQYF,TGCGCCAGCAGCCAGCGGACAGGGGGTTCCTACGAGCAGTACTTC
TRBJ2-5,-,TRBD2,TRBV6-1,CASSEARPGLASRETQYF,TGTGCCAGCAGTGAAGCGCGACCGGGACTAGCGTCCAGGGAGACCCAGTACTTC
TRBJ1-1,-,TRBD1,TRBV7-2,CASSLYRGNEAFF,TGTGCCAGCAGCTTATACAGGGGAAATGAAGCTTTCTTT
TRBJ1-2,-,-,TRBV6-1,CATTVTVPTNYGYTF,TGTGCCACGACAGTCACTGTCCCCACTAACTATGGCTACACCTTC
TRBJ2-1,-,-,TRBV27,CASSLRLGNEQFF,TGTGCCAGCAGTTTAAGGCTGGGGAATGAGCAGTTCTTC
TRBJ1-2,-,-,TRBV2,CASSENYGYTF,TGTGCCAGCAGTGAAAATTATGGCTACACCTTC
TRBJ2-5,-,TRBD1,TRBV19,CASSMGQMGETQYF,TGTGCCAGTAGTATGGGACAGATGGGGGAGACCCAGTACTTC
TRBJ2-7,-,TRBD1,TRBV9,CASSTLDRGYEQYF,TGTGCCAGCAGCACCTTAGACAGGGGATACGAGCAGTACTTC
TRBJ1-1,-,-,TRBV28,CASSIEINTEAFF,TGTGCCAGCAGTATAGAGATCAACACTGAAGCTTTCTTT
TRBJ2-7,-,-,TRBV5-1,CASSLAGEASYEQYF,TGCGCCAGCAGCTTGGCGGGGGAAGCGTCCTACGAGCAGTACTTC
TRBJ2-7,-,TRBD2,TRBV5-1,CASSSLSAGAGEQYF,TGCGCCAGCAGCTCGCTATCAGCGGGAGCGGGGGAGCAGTACTTC
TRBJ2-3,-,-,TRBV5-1,CASSLEAGLDTQYF,TGCGCCAGCAGCTTGGAGGCAGGCCTAGATACGCAGTATTTT
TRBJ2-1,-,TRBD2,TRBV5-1,CASSLLVPRVGTTDNEQFF,TGCGCCAGCAGCTTATTAGTCCCCAGGGTGGGGACTACCGACAATGAGCAGTTCTTC
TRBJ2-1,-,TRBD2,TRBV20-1,CSARAGVEQFF,TGCAGTGCGCGCGCGGGAGTTGAGCAGTTCTTC
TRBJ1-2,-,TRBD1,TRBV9,CASSITGTELYGYTF,TGTGCCAGCAGTATCACCGGGACAGAACTTTATGGCTACACCTTC
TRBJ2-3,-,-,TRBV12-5,CASSLSNTVADTQYF,TGTGCTAGTAGCCTATCTAACACAGTTGCAGATACGCAGTATTTT